This T cell receptor beta chain appears in the sequencing data of a study of lymphopenia after photon versus proton radiotherapy. Clones were read by immunoSEQ multiplex PCR, and TCRdb kept only the in-frame ones, dropping some. The profile shows approximately 70,000 clones, 75% to 90% of them singletons. Remarks on this clone: The antigen is undetermined.

General study results and limits: After lymphocyte nadir, photon-treated repertoires showed oligoclonal expansion, especially CD8+ Temra. Proton therapy kept repertoires fairly stable, unlike photons, which gained effector/memory cells. In patients who died, overall survival fell as post-nadir TCR diversity dropped more.

Per germline, CDR1 GTSNPN and CDR2 SVGIG (reference sequence). This CDR3 has 14 amino acids. V gave up 0 bases and J gave up 6 bases; unmatched junction bases: 4. The sequence was collected from a man aged 80 or over with esophageal cancer. The source was peripheral blood, collected from a patient treated with proton-based radiotherapy. This chain connects TRBV30 to TRBJ1-5; the match to TRBD1 covers 8 bases. The CDR3 loop reads CAWSVQGALQPQHF. In DNA, the CDR3 is TGTGCCTGGAGTGTCCAGGGGGCGCTTCAGCCCCAGCATTTT.